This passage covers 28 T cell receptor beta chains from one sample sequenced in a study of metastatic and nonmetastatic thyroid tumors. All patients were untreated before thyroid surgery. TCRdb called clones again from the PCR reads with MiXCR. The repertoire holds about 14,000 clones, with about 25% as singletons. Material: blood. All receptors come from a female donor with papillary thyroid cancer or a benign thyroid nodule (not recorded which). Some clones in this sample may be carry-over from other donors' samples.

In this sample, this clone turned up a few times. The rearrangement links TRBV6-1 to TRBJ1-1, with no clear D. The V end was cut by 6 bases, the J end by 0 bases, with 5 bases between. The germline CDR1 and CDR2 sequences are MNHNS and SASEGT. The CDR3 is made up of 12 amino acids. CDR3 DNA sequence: TGTGCCAGCAGGGGATTGAACACTGAAGCTTTCTTT. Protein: CASRGLNTEAFF.

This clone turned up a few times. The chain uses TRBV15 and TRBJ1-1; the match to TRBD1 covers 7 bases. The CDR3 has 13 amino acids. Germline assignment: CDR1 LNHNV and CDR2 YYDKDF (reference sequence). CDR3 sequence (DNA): TGTGTAACCAGCAGGACAGGGAACACTGAAGCTTTCTTT. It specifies CVTSRTGNTEAFF.

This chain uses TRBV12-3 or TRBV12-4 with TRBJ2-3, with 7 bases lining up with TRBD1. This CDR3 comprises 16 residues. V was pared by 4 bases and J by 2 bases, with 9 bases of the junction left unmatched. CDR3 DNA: TGTGCCAGCAGTTCTACCGGGACAGTAGTCACAGATACGCAGTATTTT. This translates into CASSSTGTVVTDTQYF.

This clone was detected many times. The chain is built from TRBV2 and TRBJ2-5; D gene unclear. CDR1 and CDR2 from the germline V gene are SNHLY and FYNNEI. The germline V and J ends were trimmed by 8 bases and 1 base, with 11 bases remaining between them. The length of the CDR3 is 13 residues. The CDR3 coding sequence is TGTGCCAGCCTCAGGCGCGTCCAAGAGACCCAGTACTTC. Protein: CASLRRVQETQYF.

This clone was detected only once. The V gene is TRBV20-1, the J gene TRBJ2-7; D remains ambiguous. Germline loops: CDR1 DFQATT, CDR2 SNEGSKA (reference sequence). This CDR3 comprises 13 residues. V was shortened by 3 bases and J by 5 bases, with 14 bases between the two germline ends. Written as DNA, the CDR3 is TGCAGTGCTAGGGGGTCCGGAATTGACGAGCAGTACTTC. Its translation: CSARGSGIDEQYF.

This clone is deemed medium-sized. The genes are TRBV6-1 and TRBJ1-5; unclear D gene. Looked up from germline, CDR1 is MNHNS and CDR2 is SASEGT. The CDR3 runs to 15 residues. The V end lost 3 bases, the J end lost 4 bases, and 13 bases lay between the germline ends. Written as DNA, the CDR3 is TGTGCCAGCAGTGAGGGGTCGGCGGGGAATCAGCCCCAGCATTTT. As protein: CASSEGSAGNQPQHF.

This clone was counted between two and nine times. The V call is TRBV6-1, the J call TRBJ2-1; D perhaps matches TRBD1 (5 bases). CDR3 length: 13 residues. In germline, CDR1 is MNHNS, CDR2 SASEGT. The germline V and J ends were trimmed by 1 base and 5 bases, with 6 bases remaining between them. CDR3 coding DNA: TGTGCCAGCAGTGAAGGGACACACAATGAGCAGTTCTTC. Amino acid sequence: CASSEGTHNEQFF.

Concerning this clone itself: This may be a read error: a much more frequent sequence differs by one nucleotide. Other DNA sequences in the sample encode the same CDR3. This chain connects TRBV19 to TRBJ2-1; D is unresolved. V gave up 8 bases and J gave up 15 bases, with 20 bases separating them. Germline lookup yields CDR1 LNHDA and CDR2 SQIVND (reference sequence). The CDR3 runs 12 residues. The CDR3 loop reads CASGKTHEAPFF. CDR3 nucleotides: TGTGCCAGTGGCAAAACCCACGAGGCACCGTTCTTC.

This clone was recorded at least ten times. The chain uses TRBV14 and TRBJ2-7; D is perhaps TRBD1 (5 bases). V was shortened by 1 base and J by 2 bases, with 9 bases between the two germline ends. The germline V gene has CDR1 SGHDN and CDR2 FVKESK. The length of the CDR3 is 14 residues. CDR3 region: CASSQGQLPYEQYF. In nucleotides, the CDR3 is TGTGCCAGCAGCCAAGGACAGTTACCCTACGAGCAGTACTTC.

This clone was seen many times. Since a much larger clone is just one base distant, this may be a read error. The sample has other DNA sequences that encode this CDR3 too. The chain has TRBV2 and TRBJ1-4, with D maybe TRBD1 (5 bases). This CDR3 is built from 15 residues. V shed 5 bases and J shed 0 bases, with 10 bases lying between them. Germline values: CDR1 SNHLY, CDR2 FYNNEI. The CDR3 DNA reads TGTGCCAGCAGTAAGGGGTGGACAACTAATGAAAAACTGTTTTTT. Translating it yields CASSKGWTTNEKLFF.

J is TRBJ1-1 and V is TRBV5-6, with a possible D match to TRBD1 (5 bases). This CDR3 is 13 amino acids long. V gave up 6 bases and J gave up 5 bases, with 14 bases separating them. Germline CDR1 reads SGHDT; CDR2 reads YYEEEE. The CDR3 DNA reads TGTGCCAGCATCGCCGACAGTGCAACTGAAGCTTTCTTT. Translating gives CASIADSATEAFF.

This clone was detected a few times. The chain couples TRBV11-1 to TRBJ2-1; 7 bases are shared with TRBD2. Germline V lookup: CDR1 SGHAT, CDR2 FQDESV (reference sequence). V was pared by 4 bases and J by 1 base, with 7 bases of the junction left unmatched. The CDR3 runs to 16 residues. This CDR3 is CASSSTSLRSYNEQFF. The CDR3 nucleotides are TGTGCCAGCAGCTCGACTAGCCTTAGATCCTACAATGAGCAGTTCTTC.

The CDR3 DNA reads TGTGCCAGCATATCCCTCCGGGACCGATCCTACGAGCAGTACTTC. Amino acid sequence: CASISLRDRSYEQYF. The V gene is TRBV28, the J gene TRBJ2-7; D is possibly TRBD1 or TRBD2 (5 bases each). This CDR3 has 15 residues. V shed 7 bases and J shed 1 base, with 17 bases lying between them. Germline CDR1 MDHEN, CDR2 SYDVKM.

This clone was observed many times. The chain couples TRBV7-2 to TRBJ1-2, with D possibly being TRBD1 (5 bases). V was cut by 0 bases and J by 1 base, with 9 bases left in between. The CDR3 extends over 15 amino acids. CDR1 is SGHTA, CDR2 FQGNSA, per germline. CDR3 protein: CASSLARARNYGYTF. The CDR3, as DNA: TGTGCCAGCAGCTTAGCCAGGGCCCGTAACTATGGCTACACCTTC.

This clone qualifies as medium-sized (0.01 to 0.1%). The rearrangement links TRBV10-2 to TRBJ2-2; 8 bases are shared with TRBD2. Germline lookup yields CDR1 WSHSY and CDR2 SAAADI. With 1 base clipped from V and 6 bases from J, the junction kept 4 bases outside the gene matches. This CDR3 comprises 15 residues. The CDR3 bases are TGCGCCAGCAGTGAGTTCCGGGGGGGGCCCGGGGAGCTGTTTTTT. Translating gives CASSEFRGGPGELFF.

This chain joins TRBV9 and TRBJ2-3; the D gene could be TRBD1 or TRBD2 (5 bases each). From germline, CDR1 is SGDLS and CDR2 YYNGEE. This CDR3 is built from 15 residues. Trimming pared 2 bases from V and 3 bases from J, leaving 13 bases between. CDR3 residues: CASSVSGRVTDTQYF. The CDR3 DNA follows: TGTGCCAGCAGCGTCTCGGGACGGGTAACAGATACGCAGTATTTT.

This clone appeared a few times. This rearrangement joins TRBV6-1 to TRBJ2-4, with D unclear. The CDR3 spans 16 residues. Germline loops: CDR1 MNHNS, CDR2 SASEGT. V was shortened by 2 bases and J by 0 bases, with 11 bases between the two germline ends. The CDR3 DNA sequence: TGTGCCAGCAGTGAATTCTTGGAATCAGCCAAAAACATTCAGTACTTC. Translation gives CASSEFLESAKNIQYF.

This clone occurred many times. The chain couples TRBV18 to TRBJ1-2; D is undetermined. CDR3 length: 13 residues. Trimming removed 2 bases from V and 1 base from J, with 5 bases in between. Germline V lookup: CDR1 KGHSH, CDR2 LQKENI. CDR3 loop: CASSPDGNYGYTF. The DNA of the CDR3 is TGTGCCAGCTCACCAGACGGTAACTATGGCTACACCTTC.

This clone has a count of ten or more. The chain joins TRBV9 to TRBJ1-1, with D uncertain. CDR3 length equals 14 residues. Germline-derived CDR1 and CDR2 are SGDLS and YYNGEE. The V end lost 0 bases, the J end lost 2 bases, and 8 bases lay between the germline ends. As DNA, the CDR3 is TGTGCCAGCAGCGTAGACAGATTTAACACTGAAGCTTTCTTT. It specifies CASSVDRFNTEAFF. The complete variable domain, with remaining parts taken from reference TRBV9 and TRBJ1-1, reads DSGVTQTPKHLITATGQRVTLRCSPRSGDLSVYWYQQSLDQGLQFLIQYYNGEERAKGNILERFSAQQFPDLHSELNLSSLELGDSALYFCASSVDRFNTEAFFGQGTRLTVV.

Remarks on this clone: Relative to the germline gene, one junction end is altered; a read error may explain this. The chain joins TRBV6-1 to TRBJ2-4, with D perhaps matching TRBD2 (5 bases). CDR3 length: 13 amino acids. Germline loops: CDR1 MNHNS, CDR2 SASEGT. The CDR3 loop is CASSDEGTDTQYF. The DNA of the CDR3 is TGTGCAAGCAGTGACGAGGGCACAGATACGCAGTACTTC.

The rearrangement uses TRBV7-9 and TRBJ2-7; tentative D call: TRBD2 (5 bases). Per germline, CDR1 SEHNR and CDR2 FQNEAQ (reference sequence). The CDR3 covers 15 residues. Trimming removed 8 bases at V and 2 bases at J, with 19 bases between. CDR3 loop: CASSPVGSGTYEQYF. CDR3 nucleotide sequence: TGTGCCAGCTCCCCGGTCGGCAGCGGCACCTACGAGCAGTACTTC. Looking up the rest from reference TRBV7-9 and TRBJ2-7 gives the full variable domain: DTGVSQNPRHKITKRGQNVTFRCDPISEHNRLYWYRQTLGQGPEFLTYFQNEAQLEKSRLLSDRFSAERPKGSFSTLEIQRTEQGDSAMYLCASSPVGSGTYEQYFGPGTRLTVT.

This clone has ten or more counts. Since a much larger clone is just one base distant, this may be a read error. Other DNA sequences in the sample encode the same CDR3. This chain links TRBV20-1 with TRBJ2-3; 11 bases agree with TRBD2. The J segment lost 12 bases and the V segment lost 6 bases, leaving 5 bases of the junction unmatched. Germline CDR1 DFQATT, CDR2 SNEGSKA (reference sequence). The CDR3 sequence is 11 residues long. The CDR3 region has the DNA TGCAGTGCCTCGACTAGCGGGACCCAGTATTTT. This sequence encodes CSASTSGTQYF.

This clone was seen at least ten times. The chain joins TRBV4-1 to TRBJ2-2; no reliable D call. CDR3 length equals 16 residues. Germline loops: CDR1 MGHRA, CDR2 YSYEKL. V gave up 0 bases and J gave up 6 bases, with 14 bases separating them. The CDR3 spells CASSQEDGRLAGELFF. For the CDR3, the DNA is TGCGCCAGCAGCCAAGAGGACGGACGGCTGGCCGGGGAGCTGTTTTTT.

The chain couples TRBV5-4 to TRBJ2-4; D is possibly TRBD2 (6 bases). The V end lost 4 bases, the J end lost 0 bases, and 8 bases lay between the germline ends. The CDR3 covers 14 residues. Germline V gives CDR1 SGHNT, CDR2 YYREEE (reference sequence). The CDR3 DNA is TGTGCCAGCAGCCCGGGAGTAGCCAAAAACATTCAGTACTTC. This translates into CASSPGVAKNIQYF.

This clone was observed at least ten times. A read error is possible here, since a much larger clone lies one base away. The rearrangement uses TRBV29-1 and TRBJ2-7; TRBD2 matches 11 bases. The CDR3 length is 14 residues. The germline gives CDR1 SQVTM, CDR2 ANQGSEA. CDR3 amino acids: CSVETSGGLNERYF. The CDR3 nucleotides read TGCAGCGTAGAAACTAGCGGGGGACTCAACGAGCGGTACTTC.

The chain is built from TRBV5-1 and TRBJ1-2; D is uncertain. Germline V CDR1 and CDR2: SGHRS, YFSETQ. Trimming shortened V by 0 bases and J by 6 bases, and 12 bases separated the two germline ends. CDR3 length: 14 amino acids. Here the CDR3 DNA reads TGCGCCAGCAGCTTGGCGGCCACCTCGGATGGCTACACCTTC. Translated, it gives CASSLAATSDGYTF.

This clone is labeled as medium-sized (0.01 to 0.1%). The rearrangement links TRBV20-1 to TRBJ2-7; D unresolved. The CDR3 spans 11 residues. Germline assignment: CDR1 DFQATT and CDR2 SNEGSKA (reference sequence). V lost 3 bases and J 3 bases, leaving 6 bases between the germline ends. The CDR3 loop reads CSASLYYEQYF. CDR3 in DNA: TGCAGTGCTAGTTTATACTACGAGCAGTACTTC.

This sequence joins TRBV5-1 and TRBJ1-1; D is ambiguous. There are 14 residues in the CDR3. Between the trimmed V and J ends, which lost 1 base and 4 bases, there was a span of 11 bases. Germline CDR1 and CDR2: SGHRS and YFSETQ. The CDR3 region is CASSLTPAGTEAFF. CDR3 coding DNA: TGCGCCAGCAGCTTGACCCCTGCGGGCACTGAAGCTTTCTTT. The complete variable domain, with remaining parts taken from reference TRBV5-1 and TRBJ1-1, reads KAGVTQTPRYLIKTRGQQVTLSCSPISGHRSVSWYQQTPGQGLQFLFEYFSETQRNKGNFPGRFSGRQFSNSRSEMNVSTLELGDSALYLCASSLTPAGTEAFFGQGTRLTVV.